Listed below are T cell receptor beta chains from one sample, sequenced in a study of control samples from healthy donors and cancer patients. Clones were read by immunoSEQ multiplex PCR, and TCRdb kept only the in-frame ones, dropping some. The sample gives roughly 83,000 clones, 82% of which show up once; around a tenth is in the top ten. The sample was blood. The receptors shown here come from a woman between 55 and 75 years old in good health. CDR3s include the opening cysteine and the closing phenylalanine or tryptophan. The D gene is left open where the match is weak. Clone size appears in some rows only: once, few, many, or a class for an expanded clone.

abundance,j_gene,d_gene,v_gene,CDR3nt,CDR3aa
.,TRBJ1-5,.,TRBV12-2,TGTGCAAGTCGCTTAGCTACAGGGGGGTGCAATCAGCCCCAGCATTTT,CASRLATGGCNQPQHF
.,TRBJ2-5,TRBD2,TRBV5-1,TGCGCCAGCAGCTTGGGACTAGCGGGGGTGAAGGTAGAGACCCAGTACTTC,CASSLGLAGVKVETQYF
once,TRBJ2-5,TRBD2,TRBV6-6,TGTGCCAGCCAGGGAGGGGCAGAGACCCAGTACTTC,CASQGGAETQYF
.,TRBJ2-7,TRBD2,TRBV28,TGTGCCGAGCGGGACGGGTCCTACGAGCAGTACTTC,CAERDGSYEQYF
.,TRBJ1-1,TRBD1,TRBV5-1,TGCGCCAGCAGCGTATCAGGGGGCCTAGCGAGCACTGAAGCTTTCTTT,CASSVSGGLASTEAFF
.,TRBJ2-7,.,TRBV6-1,TGTGCCAGCAGTGAAAGGTCAGCATACGAGCAGTACTTC,CASSERSAYEQYF
.,TRBJ2-7,.,TRBV14,TGTGCCAGCAGCCGGCTGGGCTCGACGGGCGAGCAGTACTTC,CASSRLGSTGEQYF
.,TRBJ1-4,.,TRBV6-1,TGTGCCAGCAGTGAGGTCGGGAGATCCCCGTTTTTT,CASSEVGRSPFF
.,TRBJ1-1,.,TRBV2,TGTGCCAGCAGGCAACAGGGCTTGAACACTGAAGCTTTCTTT,CASRQQGLNTEAFF
.,TRBJ1-6,.,TRBV15,TGTGCCACCAGCAGCGTGGACGGATATTTGTCACCCCTCCACTTT,CATSSVDGYLSPLHF
.,TRBJ1-2,TRBD1,TRBV7-9,TGTGCCAGCAGCTTCGGGACAGCTTATGGCTACACCTTC,CASSFGTAYGYTF
.,TRBJ2-1,TRBD2,TRBV27,TGTGCCAGCAGTTTGTACTCAGCGGGGGTCCCACACAATGAGCAGTTCTTC,CASSLYSAGVPHNEQFF
.,TRBJ1-2,.,TRBV6-2/TRBV6-3,TGTGCCAGCAGTTACTCGAACTCGGACGTAATTCAAGGGGGCTACACCTTC,CASSYSNSDVIQGGYTF
.,TRBJ2-7,.,TRBV25-1,TGTGCCAGCAGTGAATCCCAGGGGTCCTCTTACGAGCAGTACTTC,CASSESQGSSYEQYF
.,TRBJ2-3,.,TRBV7-8,TGTGCCAGCAGCTTACGCACCGGCGGTAGCACAGATACGCAGTATTTT,CASSLRTGGSTDTQYF
.,TRBJ1-1,.,TRBV19,TGTGCCAGTAGTCGGGACTCTGACACTGAAGCTTTCTTT,CASSRDSDTEAFF
.,TRBJ2-2,.,TRBV28,TGTGCCAGCAGTCTGGGATTCGGGGAGCTGTTTTTT,CASSLGFGELFF
once,TRBJ1-6,.,TRBV6-5,TGTGCCAGCATGAAGGACTCCTATAATTCACCCCTCCACTTT,CASMKDSYNSPLHF
.,TRBJ1-2,.,TRBV18,TGTGCCAGCTCACAAGACAGTACGAACTATGGCTACACCTTC,CASSQDSTNYGYTF
once,TRBJ2-2,TRBD2,TRBV28,TGTGCCAGTTCGGGACTAGCGGGAGTTAACACCGGGGAGCTGTTTTTT,CASSGLAGVNTGELFF
.,TRBJ2-2,.,TRBV3-1/TRBV3-2,TGTGCCAGCAGCCAAGGACAACTCACCGGGGAGCTGTTTTTT,CASSQGQLTGELFF
.,TRBJ2-5,TRBD2,TRBV10-3,TGTGCCACGGCGGGGGGTGGGGAGACCCAGTACTTC,CATAGGGETQYF
.,TRBJ1-2,.,TRBV2,TGTGCCAGCAGTGGGACAGCTAACTATGGCTACACCTTC,CASSGTANYGYTF
.,TRBJ1-2,.,TRBV10-2,TGCGCCAGCAGTGGTGCGGGAGGGGGCTATGGCTACACCTTC,CASSGAGGGYGYTF
.,TRBJ2-5,TRBD2,TRBV4-3,TGCGCCAGCAGCCAAGACGGGGGGGATGGAGGAGAGACCCAGTACTTC,CASSQDGGDGGETQYF
once,TRBJ2-3,.,TRBV6-6,TGTGCCAGCAGTTACGGGAGTTCAGATACGCAGTATTTT,CASSYGSSDTQYF
few,TRBJ2-7,.,TRBV20-1,TGCAGTGCTAGACGGGGAGACGAGTACTTC,CSARRGDEYF
.,TRBJ1-1,.,TRBV11-2,TGTGCCAGCAGCCCGTGGACAGTTGGGGTCAACACTGAAGCTTTCTTT,CASSPWTVGVNTEAFF
few,TRBJ1-6,TRBD1,TRBV14,TGTGCCAGCAGCCAAGAATCACAGGGGCGTTCACCCCTCCACTTT,CASSQESQGRSPLHF